What follows are 23 T cell receptor beta chains derived from one specimen sequenced in a study of OX40 agonist ivuxolimab in advanced cancers. Repertoires were generated with immunoSEQ multiplex PCR, while TCRdb's copy carries only in-frame clones and drops some. The repertoire has tens of thousands of clones, 84% of them found once; the top ten carry 27%. Sequencing used CD4+ or CD8+ T cells sorted from blood, obtained in a trial of the OX40 agonist ivuxolimab. The receptors derive from an adult with an advanced solid tumor such as melanoma, head and neck, liver or kidney cancer.

This clone is a singleton in its sample. The chain joins TRBV30 to TRBJ2-1; D call uncertain. V lost 2 bases, J lost 2 bases, and 7 bases lay in between. This CDR3 has 13 amino acids. CDR1 and CDR2 (germline): GTSNPN, SVGIG (reference sequence). The CDR3 bases are TGTGCCTGGAGTCGTTCCACCTACAATGAGCAGTTCTTC. It is translated as CAWSRSTYNEQFF.

V and J are TRBV7-2 and TRBJ2-7, with 9 bases aligning to TRBD1. This CDR3 contains 17 residues. Per germline, CDR1 SGHTA and CDR2 FQGNSA. V gave up 4 bases and J gave up 2 bases; unmatched junction bases: 12. DNA for the CDR3: TGTGCCAGCAGCTCGCGAACCGGGACAGGGTTTCCCTACGAGCAGTACTTC. Translating gives CASSSRTGTGFPYEQYF.

J is TRBJ2-7 and V is TRBV28; D remains ambiguous. This CDR3 spans 14 amino acids. Germline CDR1 reads MDHEN; CDR2 reads SYDVKM. V lost 5 bases, J lost 1 base, and 12 bases lay in between. The CDR3 region is CASSRPYGSYEQYF. The CDR3 DNA sequence: TGTGCCAGCAGTCGCCCGTACGGGTCCTACGAGCAGTACTTC. The whole variable domain, filled in from reference TRBV28 and TRBJ2-7, reads DVKVTQSSRYLVKRTGEKVFLECVQDMDHENMFWYRQDPGLGLRLIYFSYDVKMKEKGDIPEGYSVSREKKERFSLILESASTNQTSMYLCASSRPYGSYEQYFGPGTRLTVT.

This clone was detected many times. The chain employs TRBV11-2 and TRBJ1-1, with 11 bases fitting TRBD1. Germline-derived CDR1 and CDR2 are SGHAT and FQNNGV. The CDR3 runs 13 residues. V was pared by 8 bases and J by 6 bases, with 5 bases of the junction left unmatched. The CDR3: CASHGQGASEAFF. The DNA of the CDR3 is TGTGCCAGCCACGGACAGGGGGCTTCTGAAGCTTTCTTT.

The chain uses TRBV6-5 and TRBJ2-1; TRBD1 matches 7 bases. The CDR3 is 11 residues long. Germline loops: CDR1 MNHEY, CDR2 SVGAGI. V gave up 9 bases and J gave up 9 bases; unmatched junction bases: 5. CDR3 nucleotides: TGTGCCAGTTTAAGGGGGCGTGAGCAGTTCTTC. Protein: CASLRGREQFF.

The chain uses TRBV11-2 and TRBJ1-1, with D perhaps TRBD1 (6 bases). There are 15 residues in the CDR3. CDR1 and CDR2 (germline): SGHAT, FQNNGV. V was shortened by 0 bases and J by 5 bases, with 13 bases between the two germline ends. CDR3 sequence: CASSLEGGGDTEAFF. The CDR3 bases are TGTGCCAGCAGCTTAGAGGGAGGGGGAGATACTGAAGCTTTCTTT.

Only a few counts were recorded for this clone. V and J are TRBV25-1 and TRBJ2-3; D call uncertain. V lost 1 base to trimming and J lost 3 bases, with 5 bases between them. CDR1 is MGHDK, CDR2 SYGVNS, per germline. This CDR3 is built from 13 residues. In nucleotides, the CDR3 is TGTGCCAGCAGTGAATGGCAGACAGATACGCAGTATTTT. Protein sequence: CASSEWQTDTQYF.

The chain combines TRBV7-9 with TRBJ2-3; possibly TRBD1 or TRBD2 for D (5 bases each). The ends were cut back, 3 bases at V and 5 bases at J, with 15 bases in the middle. Per the germline V gene, CDR1 is SEHNR and CDR2 is FQNEAQ (reference sequence). CDR3 size: 15 residues. CDR3 in DNA: TGTGCCAGCAGCTTCGGGGACCTGGTGGGAGATACGCAGTATTTT. It encodes CASSFGDLVGDTQYF. Looking up the rest from reference TRBV7-9 and TRBJ2-3 gives the full variable domain: DTGVSQNPRHKITKRGQNVTFRCDPISEHNRLYWYRQTLGQGPEFLTYFQNEAQLEKSRLLSDRFSAERPKGSFSTLEIQRTEQGDSAMYLCASSFGDLVGDTQYFGPGTRLTVL.

This chain joins TRBV6-5 and TRBJ1-2; the match to TRBD1 covers 7 bases. The ends lost 5 bases at V and 6 bases at J; junction bases unmatched: 9. The CDR3 spans 14 residues. Germline CDR1 and CDR2: MNHEY and SVGAGI. In DNA, the CDR3 is TGTGCCAGCAGTCCCGCCGGGACAGTCAATGGCTACACCTTC. Translation gives CASSPAGTVNGYTF.

The rearrangement links TRBV5-4 to TRBJ2-5; 10 bases fit TRBD2. The CDR3 extends over 16 amino acids. Per germline, CDR1 SGHNT and CDR2 YYREEE (reference sequence). J lost 0 bases, V lost 0 bases, and 2 bases had no gene match. The CDR3, as DNA: TGTGCCAGCAGCTTGGAGACTAGCGGGTACCAAGAGACCCAGTACTTC. Residues: CASSLETSGYQETQYF. Full variable domain (rest looked up from reference TRBV5-4 and TRBJ2-5): ETGVTQSPTHLIKTRGQQVTLRCSSQSGHNTVSWYQQALGQGPQFIFQYYREEENGRGNFPPRFSGLQFPNYSSELNVNALELDDSALYLCASSLETSGYQETQYFGPGTRLLVL.

The chain carries TRBV7-9 and TRBJ2-7, with 9 bases aligning to TRBD2. The germline gives CDR1 SEHNR, CDR2 FQNEAQ (reference sequence). Trimming took 5 bases from V and 3 from J; bases not matched to a gene: 8. The CDR3 runs to 15 residues. The CDR3 DNA reads as TGTGCCAGCAGCCAGACTAGCGGTGTCCTCTACGAGCAGTACTTC. This codes for CASSQTSGVLYEQYF.

The chain uses TRBV28 and TRBJ1-2; D gene uncertain. Per germline, CDR1 MDHEN and CDR2 SYDVKM. V shed 6 bases and J shed 6 bases, with 20 bases lying between them. The CDR3 runs to 15 residues. The CDR3 region is CASREPGVQRDGYTF. The CDR3, as DNA: TGTGCCAGCAGGGAGCCCGGTGTTCAAAGAGATGGCTACACCTTC.

The V call is TRBV30, the J call TRBJ2-3; D is perhaps TRBD2 (6 bases). The CDR3 length is 13 residues. Trimming pared 5 bases from V and 0 bases from J, leaving 9 bases between. Germline V CDR1 and CDR2: GTSNPN, SVGIG (reference sequence). CDR3 sequence reads: CAWAGGSTDTQYF. Here the CDR3 DNA reads TGTGCCTGGGCCGGGGGAAGCACAGATACGCAGTATTTT.

The chain couples TRBV7-2 to TRBJ2-4; D perhaps matches TRBD2 (5 bases). Germline CDR1 reads SGHTA; CDR2 reads FQGNSA. There are 14 residues in the CDR3. The V and J ends lost 4 bases and 7 bases respectively, with 14 bases between them. The CDR3 loop reads CASSSGGWENIQYF. In DNA form, the CDR3 reads TGTGCCAGCAGCTCCGGAGGATGGGAGAACATTCAGTACTTC. Based on the CDR3 plus reference TRBV7-2 and TRBJ2-4, the full variable domain is GAGVSQSPSNKVTEKGKDVELRCDPISGHTALYWYRQSLGQGLEFLIYFQGNSAPDKSGLPSDRFSAERTGGSVSTLTIQRTQQEDSAVYLCASSSGGWENIQYFGAGTRLSVL.

The gene calls are TRBV6-6 and TRBJ2-1, with 13 bases identical to TRBD2. The CDR3 length is 16 residues. Germline-derived CDR1 and CDR2 are MNHNY and SVGAGI (reference sequence). V shed 6 bases and J 4 bases; nucleotides not matched to a gene: 6. This chain's CDR3 is CASSFGLAGAYNEQFF. Written as DNA, the CDR3 is TGTGCCAGCAGCTTTGGACTAGCGGGAGCTTACAATGAGCAGTTCTTC.

The CDR3 sequence: CASRSGGYYGYTF. CDR3 DNA: TGTGCCAGCAGATCGGGGGGGTACTATGGCTACACCTTC. The chain recombines TRBV11-2 with TRBJ1-2, with D possibly being TRBD1 (5 bases). Germline loops: CDR1 SGHAT, CDR2 FQNNGV. The CDR3 runs 13 residues. Deletions cut 6 bases from V and 3 bases from J, with 11 bases between.

This clone has just a few counts. The rearrangement joins TRBV10-3 to TRBJ2-7; TRBD1 aligns across 7 bases. V shed 9 bases, J shed 1 base, and the junction held 6 bases outside the gene matches. Germline V gene data show CDR1 as ENHRY and CDR2 as SYGVKD. The CDR3 has 13 residues. The CDR3 nucleotides are TGTGCCATAGCCCGACAGGGATCCTACGAGCAGTACTTC. This codes for CAIARQGSYEQYF.

V is TRBV11-2 and J is TRBJ2-7; 12 bases fit TRBD1. Germline V CDR1 and CDR2: SGHAT, FQNNGV. The CDR3 consists of 14 residues. V lost 5 bases and J lost 5; bases outside the gene matches: 4. CDR3 DNA: TGTGCCAGCAGCCCCGGGACAGGGGGCGACGAGCAGTACTTC. It is translated as CASSPGTGGDEQYF.

This chain joins TRBV6-5 and TRBJ2-1; 7 nucleotides match TRBD2. The CDR3 covers 15 residues. Germline V CDR1 and CDR2: MNHEY, SVGAGI. With V trimmed by 2 bases and J by 4 bases, 5 bases remained unmatched. The CDR3 spells CASSYERDVYNEQFF. For the CDR3, the DNA is TGTGCCAGCAGTTACGAGCGGGACGTTTACAATGAGCAGTTCTTC.

This chain joins TRBV7-2 and TRBJ2-1; 10 bases agree with TRBD1. Trimming cost V 1 base and J 12 bases; bases outside gene matches: 9. Per the germline V gene, CDR1 is SGHTA and CDR2 is FQGNSA. The CDR3 has 15 amino acids. The CDR3 nucleotides read TGTGCCAGCAGCTTAGGGACAGGGGGGGCCGTGGTGCAGTTCTTC. Protein sequence: CASSLGTGGAVVQFF.

This sequence joins TRBV6-6 and TRBJ2-7; 10 bases line up with TRBD1. Germline V lookup: CDR1 MNHNY, CDR2 SVGAGI (reference sequence). V trimming: 2 bases; J trimming: 6 bases; junction bases outside the gene matches: 4. The CDR3 spans 14 residues. CDR3 sequence: CASSYQGQGREQYF. CDR3 nucleotide sequence: TGTGCCAGCAGTTACCAGGGACAGGGGCGCGAGCAGTACTTC.

The chain carries TRBV5-1 and TRBJ1-1, with 8 bases lining up with TRBD1. Germline V gives CDR1 SGHRS, CDR2 YFSETQ. Trimming removed 0 bases from V and 4 bases from J; junction bases left unmatched: 8. The CDR3 totals 16 residues. CDR3 coding DNA: TGCGCCAGCAGCTTGGCAGGGGGCCGAGGCGGCACTGAAGCTTTCTTT. Its translation is CASSLAGGRGGTEAFF. Full variable domain (missing parts from reference TRBV5-1 and TRBJ1-1): KAGVTQTPRYLIKTRGQQVTLSCSPISGHRSVSWYQQTPGQGLQFLFEYFSETQRNKGNFPGRFSGRQFSNSRSEMNVSTLELGDSALYLCASSLAGGRGGTEAFFGQGTRLTVV.

In its sample, this clone was seen a few times. The chain employs TRBV9 and TRBJ1-3; D unresolved. Trimming took off 2 bases at V and 4 bases at J, with 4 bases between the two ends. Germline loops: CDR1 SGDLS, CDR2 YYNGEE. CDR3 length: 12 amino acids. The DNA for the CDR3 is TGTGCCAGCAGCGTCCCCGGAAACACCATATATTTT. Its translation is CASSVPGNTIYF.